This is a list of T cell receptor beta chains from one sample in a study of OX40 agonist ivuxolimab in advanced cancers. TCRdb keeps only in-frame clones here, not all; method: immunoSEQ multiplex PCR. The profile shows 97,000 or so clones, roughly 90% of them singletons. The material was CD4+ or CD8+ T cells sorted from blood, obtained in a trial of the OX40 agonist ivuxolimab. The receptors come from an adult with an advanced solid tumor such as melanoma, head and neck, liver or kidney cancer. CDR3s include the opening cysteine and the closing phenylalanine or tryptophan. The D gene is left open where the match is weak. Size is stated for part of the rows, as once, few or many counts, or as a class when the clone is expanded.

abundance | j_gene | v_gene | d_gene | CDR3nt | CDR3aa
- | TRBJ2-7 | TRBV28 | TRBD2 | TGTGCCAGCAGTTTTGCGGTAGCGGGAAGCTACGAGCAGTACTTC | CASSFAVAGSYEQYF
- | TRBJ2-2 | TRBV7-8 | - | TGTGCCAGCAGCTTTCGCGGATCGAACACCGGGGAGCTGTTTTTT | CASSFRGSNTGELFF
- | TRBJ2-1 | TRBV5-1 | TRBD2 | TGCGCCAGCAGCTTGTTGCGGGAGGCCTACAATGAGCAGTTCTTC | CASSLLREAYNEQFF
- | TRBJ1-1 | TRBV19 | TRBD1 | TGTGCCAGTAGTGTGACAGGGAGGATGGACACTGAAGCTTTCTTT | CASSVTGRMDTEAFF
once | TRBJ1-4 | TRBV6-5 | - | TGTGCCAGCTGCCCGACAGCCGCTCTTGGAAAACTGTTTTTT | CASCPTAALGKLFF
- | TRBJ1-4 | TRBV11-2 | TRBD1 | TGTGCCAGCAGCGCCGACAGGGGGCAAAATGAAAAACTGTTTTTT | CASSADRGQNEKLFF
- | TRBJ1-4 | TRBV9 | - | TGTGCCAGCAGCCCAGGGACACGTAATGAAAAACTGTTTTTT | CASSPGTRNEKLFF
- | TRBJ1-1 | TRBV4-1 | - | TGCGCCAGCAGCCAAGTGGGGGCCGGGGCTTTCTTT | CASSQVGAGAFF
- | TRBJ2-4 | TRBV9 | - | TGTGCCAGCAGCGTAGCAGGGAAGGGTAGTGATCAGTACTTC | CASSVAGKGSDQYF
- | TRBJ2-1 | TRBV11-3 | TRBD2 | TGTGCCAGCAGCTTAGTTGGCGGGGGGGCGTCCTACAATGAGCAGTTCTTC | CASSLVGGGASYNEQFF
- | TRBJ2-7 | TRBV21-1 | - | TGTGCCAGACCAAAGACAGGTCACGAGCAGTACTTC | CARPKTGHEQYF
- | TRBJ1-6 | TRBV5-1 | - | TGCGCCAGCAGTCAGCGCAACGGGTATAATTCACCCCTCCACTTT | CASSQRNGYNSPLHF
- | TRBJ1-3 | TRBV13 | - | TGTGCCAGCAGCCCCGAGGGTACGTCTGGAAACACCATATATTTT | CASSPEGTSGNTIYF
- | TRBJ1-6 | TRBV10-2 | - | TGCGCCAGCAGGGACAGACGGGACTATAATTCACCCCTCCACTTT | CASRDRRDYNSPLHF
once | TRBJ2-3 | TRBV7-3 | TRBD1 | TGTGCCAGCAGCTTAGGGGGCCAGGGGGCAGATACGCAGTATTTT | CASSLGGQGADTQYF
- | TRBJ1-4 | TRBV6-5 | - | TGTGCCAGCCGGACGGGGGGGCTGGGAGAAAAACTGTTTTTT | CASRTGGLGEKLFF
- | TRBJ2-3 | TRBV6-1 | TRBD2 | TGTGCCAGCAGTGTGCAGCTAGGGCGGGGGGCTAGCACAGATACGCAGTATTTT | CASSVQLGRGASTDTQYF
- | TRBJ2-3 | TRBV10-3 | - | TGTGCCATCGGGTGGGGAGCAGATACGCAGTATTTT | CAIGWGADTQYF
- | TRBJ2-7 | TRBV5-1 | TRBD2 | TGCGCCAGCAGCTTGTGGGCAGGGACTAGCGGGAGAAGCTACGAGCAGTACTTC | CASSLWAGTSGRSYEQYF
- | TRBJ2-1 | TRBV7-3 | TRBD1 | TGTGCCAGCAGCGCCGGGACAGGGGGCTGGGGGAATGAGCAGTTCTTC | CASSAGTGGWGNEQFF
- | TRBJ1-3 | TRBV11-3 | - | TGTGCCAGCAGCTTCGGCGGCTCTGGAAACACCATATATTTT | CASSFGGSGNTIYF
- | TRBJ2-3 | TRBV5-6 | - | TGTGCCAGCAGCGAGGGCCCCCGTAGCACAGATACGCAGTATTTT | CASSEGPRSTDTQYF
- | TRBJ1-5 | TRBV6-1 | - | TGTGCCAGCACATTACAGGGAAGCAATCAGCCCCAGCATTTT | CASTLQGSNQPQHF
- | TRBJ1-5 | TRBV9 | - | TGTGCCAGCAGCGTAGGGCCTAACAATCAGCCCCAGCATTTT | CASSVGPNNQPQHF
- | TRBJ2-1 | TRBV19 | - | TGTGCCAGTAGTATGCAGAGAACCTACAATGAGCAGTTCTTC | CASSMQRTYNEQFF
- | TRBJ1-2 | TRBV7-9 | - | TGTGCCAGCAGCCAAACTACTAACTATGGCTACACCTTC | CASSQTTNYGYTF
- | TRBJ2-1 | TRBV30 | - | TGTGCCTGGAGCAAAGGACAGGGAGGGATTTGGTTCTTC | CAWSKGQGGIWFF
- | TRBJ2-7 | TRBV11-2 | TRBD2 | TGTGCCAGCAGCTTAGGGACTAGCGGGAGGGCCCTAGAGCAGTACTTC | CASSLGTSGRALEQYF
- | TRBJ2-1 | TRBV5-4 | - | TGTGCCAGCAGCTTGGAGGGAGCGGCACTAAACAATGAGCAGTTCTTC | CASSLEGAALNNEQFF
- | TRBJ2-5 | TRBV5-6 | TRBD1 | TGTGCCAGCAGCTCATCCGGACAGGGGAGAGGAGAGACCCAGTACTTC | CASSSSGQGRGETQYF
- | TRBJ2-3 | TRBV10-2 | - | TGCGCCACGGTAGCGTTAGATACGCAGTATTTT | CATVALDTQYF
- | TRBJ2-7 | TRBV25-1 | TRBD2 | TGTGCCAGCAGCGCCGACTGGCGGGGGACTTCCTCAAAGCAGTACTTC | CASSADWRGTSSKQYF
once | TRBJ2-2 | TRBV4-1 | - | TGCGCCAGCAGCCAACCTCGTACTAGAACGAGAAACACCGGGGAGCTGTTTTTT | CASSQPRTRTRNTGELFF
- | TRBJ1-1 | TRBV6-1 | - | TGTGCCAGCAACCCCGAGGGGGTGGGCACTGAAGCTTTCTTT | CASNPEGVGTEAFF
few | TRBJ2-1 | TRBV25-1 | - | TGTGCCAGCAGTGAAAATCAGGCGGAGAAGAGATTCTTC | CASSENQAEKRFF
- | TRBJ2-1 | TRBV6-1 | TRBD1 | TGTGCCAGCAGTGAACAGGGGGCGAACTACAATGAGCAGTTCTTC | CASSEQGANYNEQFF
- | TRBJ1-5 | TRBV2 | - | TGTGCCAGCAGGGATCGGGCCCCCGGTCAGCCCCAGCATTTT | CASRDRAPGQPQHF
- | TRBJ2-5 | TRBV9 | TRBD2 | TGTGCCAGCAGCCCAACGAGCGGGGCTTACCAAGAGACCCAGTACTTC | CASSPTSGAYQETQYF
- | TRBJ1-5 | TRBV5-5 | - | TGTGCCAGCAGCTTAGTAGGGGGGGGATATCAGCCCCAGCATTTT | CASSLVGGGYQPQHF
- | TRBJ2-1 | TRBV2 | - | TGTGCCAGCACCCAAGGGGGAGGTCCCTACAATGAGCAGTTCTTC | CASTQGGGPYNEQFF
- | TRBJ2-3 | TRBV18 | TRBD1 | TGTGCCAGCTCACCCCAGGGGGCTCGCACAGATACGCAGTATTTT | CASSPQGARTDTQYF
once | TRBJ2-7 | TRBV19 | TRBD1 | TGTGCCAGTAGTATCTCCGGGACAGGGGGGGCCTACGAGCAGTACTTC | CASSISGTGGAYEQYF
- | TRBJ1-1 | TRBV9 | - | TGTGCCAGCAGCGAGAACTCGGGGTCTGGGGCTTTCTTT | CASSENSGSGAFF
- | TRBJ1-5 | TRBV18 | TRBD1 | TGTGCCAGCTCCCAGAAGACAGGGTACAATCAGCCCCAGCATTTT | CASSQKTGYNQPQHF
- | TRBJ2-1 | TRBV12-5 | - | TGTGCTAGTGCCGGACTTGGGCAGTTCAATGAGCAGTTCTTC | CASAGLGQFNEQFF
- | TRBJ2-2 | TRBV6-1 | - | TGTGCCGGGGGGAGGACCGGGGAGCTGTTTTTT | CAGGRTGELFF
- | TRBJ2-3 | TRBV9 | TRBD2 | TGTGCCAGCAGCGTGGGAGGGCGGGCAGATACGCAGTATTTT | CASSVGGRADTQYF
- | TRBJ2-5 | TRBV11-2 | TRBD2 | TGTGCCAGCAGGGACCAAGCGGGGGTGGGAGAGACCCAGTACTTC | CASRDQAGVGETQYF
once | TRBJ2-3 | TRBV11-3 | TRBD2 | TGTGCCAGCAGCAAAGGGACTAGCAACGCAGATACGCAGTATTTT | CASSKGTSNADTQYF
- | TRBJ1-1 | TRBV5-1 | TRBD1 | TGCGCCAGCAGCCCCCGGGACAGGGGTATACCTGAAGCTTTCTTT | CASSPRDRGIPEAFF
once | TRBJ2-5 | TRBV5-8 | - | TGTGCCAACCCAAAGCCCCCCAGTTTCGGACGGAAACAAGAGACCCAGTACTTC | CANPKPPSFGRKQETQYF
- | TRBJ2-5 | TRBV19 | TRBD1 | TGTGCCAGTAGTACACAGGACAGGCAAGAGACCCAGTACTTC | CASSTQDRQETQYF
- | TRBJ1-1 | TRBV6-1 | - | TGTGCCAGCAGTGAAGCGTGGTTAACTGAAGCTTTCTTT | CASSEAWLTEAFF
- | TRBJ2-1 | TRBV7-9 | - | TGTGCCAGCAGCTTATCCTTGCGACCTGCCTACAATGAGCAGTTCTTC | CASSLSLRPAYNEQFF
- | TRBJ2-1 | TRBV9 | - | TGTGCCAGCAGCGTAGGGGAAAGGATCTTCGGTGAGCAGTTCTTC | CASSVGERIFGEQFF
- | TRBJ2-1 | TRBV6-4 | TRBD2 | TGTGCCAGCAGTGACAACGGGGGGGCCGTGCAGTTCTTC | CASSDNGGAVQFF
- | TRBJ1-5 | TRBV11-1 | TRBD1 | TGTGCCAGCAGCGCTGGGACAGCCACTAATCAGCCCCAGCATTTT | CASSAGTATNQPQHF
- | TRBJ2-1 | TRBV7-8 | TRBD2 | TGTGCCAGCAGCTTAGCGCAGGCGGGGGGGGACCGTGAGCAGTTCTTC | CASSLAQAGGDREQFF
- | TRBJ2-3 | TRBV5-6 | - | TGTGCCAGCAGCCCCTCACAGGAGCCTAGCACAGATACGCAGTATTTT | CASSPSQEPSTDTQYF
- | TRBJ1-1 | TRBV15 | TRBD1 | TGTGCCACCAGCCTGGACAGGGGAAGGAACACTGAAGCTTTCTTT | CATSLDRGRNTEAFF